A single sample is the source of the 23 T cell receptor beta chains below, sequenced in a study of T cell repertoires in cytomegalovirus infection. One entry per CDR3 protein results from TCRdb running MiXCR on the reads. The sample lists approximately 300,000 distinct CDR3 sequences; roughly 25% were seen once. For these receptors, no antigen is known. The sequencing used cultured PBMCs, collected from culture after CMV antigen stimulation. The origin of the receptors is a human donor in good health (CMV status not recorded). Some clones in this sample may be carry-over from other donors' samples.

This clonotype occurred many times. V and J are TRBV11-2 and TRBJ2-3, with 11 bases identical to TRBD2. The CDR3 runs 20 residues. The germline gives CDR1 SGHAT, CDR2 FQNNGV. With V trimmed by 3 bases and J by 0 bases, 14 bases remained unmatched. CDR3 nucleotides: TGTGCCAGCAGCTTGCATCATAGCGGGAGGGCCGGATCTAGCACAGATACGCAGTATTTT. Translating gives CASSLHHSGRAGSSTDTQYF.

There are many counts of this clonotype. The CDR3 sequence is CASSPGTFNEQFF. The CDR3 DNA follows: TGTGCCAGCAGCCCCGGAACGTTTAATGAGCAGTTCTTC. This chain links TRBV7-2 with TRBJ2-1; unclear D gene. CDR1 is SGHTA and CDR2 is FQGNSA in the germline V gene. This CDR3 is built from 13 residues. V gave up 5 bases and J gave up 7 bases, with 12 bases separating them.

This clonotype came up a few times. The chain uses TRBV12-3 or TRBV12-4 and TRBJ2-3, with D perhaps TRBD1 (6 bases). V was cut by 3 bases and J by 3 bases, with 13 bases left in between. CDR3 length: 15 amino acids. The CDR3 bases are TGTGCCAGCAGTTTTGTCCAGGGGCGAACAGATACGCAGTATTTT. Its protein product is CASSFVQGRTDTQYF.

Comment on this clonotype: Sequence at one end of the junction differs from germline and may be a read error. V gene TRBV11-2 combines with J gene TRBJ2-2; weak D call: TRBD2 (5 bases). Germline CDR1 reads SGHAT; CDR2 reads FQNNGV. This CDR3 is built from 17 residues. Written as DNA, the CDR3 is TGTGCCAGCATCCCAAGAGGCAGGAGGAAAAACACCGGGGAGCTGTTGTTT. It encodes CASIPRGRRKNTGELLF.

The rearrangement joins TRBV19 to TRBJ2-1, with D perhaps TRBD1 (5 bases). This CDR3 spans 17 amino acids. Germline V CDR1 and CDR2: LNHDA, SQIVND (reference sequence). The V gene lost 4 bases and the J gene lost 7 bases, with 23 bases spanning the gap. CDR3 protein: CASSNVRQQLYKNEQFF. The CDR3 bases are TGTGCCAGTAGTAATGTCAGACAGCAACTTTACAAGAATGAGCAGTTCTTC. The entire variable domain, with the rest obtained from reference TRBV19 and TRBJ2-1, is as follows: DGGITQSPKYLFRKEGQNVTLSCEQNLNHDAMYWYRQDPGQGLRLIYYSQIVNDFQKGDIAEGYSVSREKKESFPLTVTSAQKNPTAFYLCASSNVRQQLYKNEQFFGPGTRLTVL.

The table lists this clonotype with a few counts. The V call is TRBV4-1, the J call TRBJ1-5, with 9 positions matching TRBD1. Germline trimming cut 1 base from V and 5 bases from J; bases unmatched to any gene: 9. CDR1 is MGHRA and CDR2 is YSYEKL in the germline V gene. The CDR3 has 17 residues. The CDR3 sequence: CASSQVSRDRADQPQHF. For the CDR3, the DNA is TGCGCCAGCAGCCAAGTCTCAAGGGACAGGGCTGATCAGCCCCAGCATTTT.

A note on this clonotype: It may be a read error: a sequence one base away is much more abundant. It is likely a read error, because the conserved phenylalanine at the end of the CDR3 is missing. V gene TRBV12-3 or TRBV12-4 combines with J gene TRBJ2-5; the D is unclear. The CDR3 covers 14 residues. The V end was cut by 2 bases, the J end by 0 bases, with 7 bases between. CDR3 sequence: CASSLFTDQETQYL. Here the CDR3 DNA reads TGTGCCAGCAGTTTATTCACCGACCAAGAGACCCAGTACCTC.

This clonotype was observed many times. The V gene is TRBV28, the J gene TRBJ1-2; 8 bases line up with TRBD1. There are 13 residues in the CDR3. V shed 5 bases, J shed 5 bases, and the junction held 4 bases outside the gene matches. The germline gives CDR1 MDHEN, CDR2 SYDVKM. CDR3: CASSPRTGYGYTF. For the CDR3, the DNA is TGTGCCAGCAGTCCACGGACAGGGTATGGCTACACCTTC.

The rearrangement uses TRBV28 and TRBJ1-6; the match to TRBD1 covers 9 bases. Germline V lookup: CDR1 MDHEN, CDR2 SYDVKM. With 2 bases clipped from V and 10 bases from J, the junction kept 9 bases outside the gene matches. CDR3 size: 16 residues. As DNA, the CDR3 is TGTGCCAGCAGTTTAACCCCTACAGGGGGCGGCTCACCCCTCCACTTT. Protein sequence: CASSLTPTGGGSPLHF.

In this sample, this clonotype turned up a few times. DNA of the CDR3: TGCGCCAGCAGCCAAGCTTCCATCTCTGGGGCCAACGTCCTGACTTTC. It yields the protein CASSQASISGANVLTF. The chain recombines TRBV4-3 with TRBJ2-6; D unclear. This CDR3 spans 16 amino acids. Trimming left V 1 base short and J 0 bases short, with 7 bases between. The germline gives CDR1 LGHNA, CDR2 YSLEER.

This chain connects TRBV7-3 to TRBJ2-1, with D tentatively TRBD2 (6 bases). The CDR3 contains 17 residues. V was cut by 8 bases and J by 1 base, with 21 bases left in between. Germline-derived CDR1 and CDR2 are SGHTA and FQGTGA. The CDR3: CASSGQGDSKSYNEQFF. In DNA, the CDR3 is TGTGCCAGCTCCGGGCAAGGGGACTCTAAGTCCTACAATGAGCAGTTCTTC.

V gene TRBV20-1 combines with J gene TRBJ1-2; TRBD1 might be the D (5 bases). Germline V lookup: CDR1 DFQATT, CDR2 SNEGSKA (reference sequence). V lost 5 bases and J 0 bases, leaving 13 bases between the germline ends. This CDR3 comprises 14 residues. The CDR3 DNA sequence: TGCAGTGCTCTAGGGCAGGGACCTAACTATGGCTACACCTTC. It specifies CSALGQGPNYGYTF.

This clonotype occurred many times. V gene TRBV7-2 combines with J gene TRBJ2-1, with D perhaps given as TRBD1 or TRBD2 (6 bases each). The CDR3 totals 15 residues. Germline loops: CDR1 SGHTA, CDR2 FQGNSA. The V gene lost 1 base and the J gene lost 6 bases, with 13 bases spanning the gap. In DNA, the CDR3 is TGTGCCAGCAGCTTAGGGGGGGCGGGTAGCAATGAGCAGTTCTTC. Translating it yields CASSLGGAGSNEQFF.

The V call is TRBV15, the J call TRBJ2-5; 9 bases line up with TRBD2. The V and J ends lost 1 base and 4 bases, in that order; junction bases with no gene match: 4. The germline gives CDR1 LNHNV, CDR2 YYDKDF (reference sequence). This CDR3 is built from 15 residues. The CDR3: CATSRGGGRAETQYF. The CDR3 nucleotides are TGTGCCACCAGCAGAGGTGGCGGGAGGGCAGAGACCCAGTACTTC. The complete variable domain, with remaining parts taken from reference TRBV15 and TRBJ2-5, reads DAMVIQNPRYQVTQFGKPVTLSCSQTLNHNVMYWYQQKSSQAPKLLFHYYDKDFNNEADTPDNFQSRRPNTSFCFLDIRSPGLGDTAMYLCATSRGGGRAETQYFGPGTRLLVL.

This clonotype was seen a handful of times. J is TRBJ2-3 and V is TRBV7-2; D is unclear. CDR3 length equals 14 residues. Germline CDR1 and CDR2: SGHTA and FQGNSA. V was shortened by 1 base and J by 2 bases, with 7 bases between the two germline ends. The CDR3 protein is CASSLDKVTDTQYF. The CDR3 DNA follows: TGTGCCAGCAGCTTAGACAAAGTCACAGATACGCAGTATTTT.

This sequence joins TRBV28 and TRBJ2-3; 8 bases map to TRBD2. Unmatched junction bases numbered 5, after V lost 2 bases and J lost 1 base. The germline V gene encodes CDR1 MDHEN and CDR2 SYDVKM. This CDR3 is built from 16 residues. CDR3 coding DNA: TGTGCCAGCAGTTTAGGCGGGGGGCTGGGCACAGATACGCAGTATTTT. Its protein is CASSLGGGLGTDTQYF. Using reference TRBV28 and TRBJ2-3 for the parts outside the CDR3, the full variable domain is DVKVTQSSRYLVKRTGEKVFLECVQDMDHENMFWYRQDPGLGLRLIYFSYDVKMKEKGDIPEGYSVSREKKERFSLILESASTNQTSMYLCASSLGGGLGTDTQYFGPGTRLTVL.

As regards this clonotype: A read error is possible here, since a much larger clone lies one base away. The gene calls are TRBV7-8 and TRBJ2-1, with TRBD2 matching over 9 bases. There are 13 residues in the CDR3. Looked up from germline, CDR1 is SGHVS and CDR2 is FQNEAQ. CDR3 in amino acids: CTSEAGGRNEQFF. Written as DNA, the CDR3 is TGTACCAGCGAAGCGGGAGGAAGGAATGAGCAGTTCTTC.

This clonotype was detected a few times. The chain has TRBV12-3 or TRBV12-4 and TRBJ1-3; D might be TRBD1 (6 bases). V was shortened by 6 bases and J by 0 bases, with 18 bases between the two germline ends. This CDR3 comprises 17 residues. CDR3 amino acids: CASRPSIGQSSGNTIYF. The CDR3 DNA reads TGTGCCAGCAGACCCTCCATCGGACAGAGCTCTGGAAACACCATATATTTT.

The CDR3 nucleotides read TGCAGTGCTAGAATGGGGACCCAGTACTTC. This encodes CSARMGTQYF. The genes are TRBV20-1 and TRBJ2-5; D uncertain. The V end was cut by 2 bases, the J end by 7 bases, with 5 bases between. This CDR3 spans 10 amino acids. The germline gives CDR1 DFQATT, CDR2 SNEGSKA (reference sequence).

This clonotype was seen just once. The chain links TRBV7-9 to TRBJ1-1; D perhaps matches TRBD1 (5 bases). Germline CDR1 SEHNR, CDR2 FQNEAQ (reference sequence). This CDR3 is built from 11 residues. CDR3 amino acids: CVGELNTEAFF. The CDR3 bases are TGTGTGGGGGAATTGAACACTGAAGCTTTCTTT.

Only a few counts were recorded for this clonotype. The chain links TRBV29-1 to TRBJ1-2; possible D gene TRBD1, 6 bases. The CDR3 is 14 residues long. V was pared by 6 bases and J by 4 bases, with 18 bases between. Germline CDR1 is SQVTM and CDR2 is ANQGSEA. Here the CDR3 reads CSVETTGSSYGYTF. The CDR3 region has the DNA TGCAGCGTGGAGACTACAGGGTCCAGCTATGGCTACACCTTC.

This chain links TRBV10-3 with TRBJ2-5; 7 nucleotides match TRBD1. The CDR3 is made up of 14 amino acids. The germline CDR1 and CDR2 sequences are ENHRY and SYGVKD. The V and J ends lost 4 bases and 2 bases, in that order; junction bases with no gene match: 4. Here the CDR3 DNA reads TGTGCCATCAGTGGGATGGGACAGCAAGAGACCCAGTACTTC. Translation: CAISGMGQQETQYF.

This clonotype appeared many times. The gene calls are TRBV7-2 and TRBJ2-5, with TRBD2 as a possible D gene (6 bases). Germline CDR1 is SGHTA and CDR2 is FQGNSA. CDR3 length: 14 residues. With 5 bases removed from V and 10 bases from J, the gap between germline ends came to 20 bases. The CDR3 loop reads CASSPAGYWGDQYF. In nucleotides, the CDR3 is TGTGCCAGCAGCCCGGCAGGGTACTGGGGGGACCAGTACTTC.